These T cell receptor beta chains were read from a single sample in a study of regulatory T cells in long-lasting Graves disease. TCRdb called the multiplex PCR reads again in MiXCR, with one record for every CDR3 protein. Altogether hundreds of thousands of distinct CDR3 sequences are present, about 11% being singletons, with the ten largest covering almost 9%. These records were also assigned to another study, of T cells in Graves' hyperthyroidism and ophthalmopathy.

Sequences were derived from peripheral blood mononuclear cells (PBMCs), sampled at new diagnosis, from a patient treated with antithyroid drugs. The receptors shown here come from a woman between 25 and 40 years old with Graves disease. Each CDR3 is given with its conserved first and last residue. A D gene is named only where the DNA matches it firmly. Size tells how often a clone was seen (once, few, many) or the class of an expanded clone, and some rows leave it out.

V gene	J gene	D gene	clone size	CDR3 DNA	CDR3 protein
TRBV20-1	TRBJ1-5	-	many	TGCAGCCTCGCTGGTGTCAGTAGAGATCAGCCCCAGCATTTT	CSLAGVSRDQPQHF
TRBV30	TRBJ1-1	TRBD1	many	TGTGCCTACAAACAGGGGGCGGCTTTCTTT	CAYKQGAAFF
TRBV27	TRBJ2-2	-	many	TGTGCCAGCAGTTTCTGGAACACCGGGGAGCTGTTTTTT	CASSFWNTGELFF
TRBV12-3/TRBV12-4	TRBJ1-2	-	many	TGTGCCAGCAGTTTGGCAGCTAACTATGGCTACACCTTC	CASSLAANYGYTF
TRBV4-3	TRBJ2-7	-	many	TGCGCCAGCAGCCAAGTACTAGCAGGGTCCTACGAGCAGTACTTC	CASSQVLAGSYEQYF
TRBV12-3/TRBV12-4	TRBJ2-5	TRBD2	many	TGTGCCAGCAGTTTGGGACTAGGGAGTGGAGAGACCCAGTACTTC	CASSLGLGSGETQYF
TRBV20-1	TRBJ2-7	TRBD1	few	TGCAGTGCTAGACCGGGACAGGGACGTCGGGAGCAGTACTTC	CSARPGQGRREQYF
TRBV5-1	TRBJ2-7	TRBD1	-	TGCGCCAGCAGCTGGCGACAGGGAAACTACGAGCAGTACTTC	CASSWRQGNYEQYF
TRBV10-2	TRBJ1-6	-	-	TGCGCCAGCATCCCCCCCGGGGGCACCCTCCACTTT	CASIPPGGTLHF
TRBV7-2	TRBJ2-1	-	many	TGTGCCAGCAGCTTAGCCCTTCCGCGGAGCTCCTACAATGAGCAGTTCTTC	CASSLALPRSSYNEQFF